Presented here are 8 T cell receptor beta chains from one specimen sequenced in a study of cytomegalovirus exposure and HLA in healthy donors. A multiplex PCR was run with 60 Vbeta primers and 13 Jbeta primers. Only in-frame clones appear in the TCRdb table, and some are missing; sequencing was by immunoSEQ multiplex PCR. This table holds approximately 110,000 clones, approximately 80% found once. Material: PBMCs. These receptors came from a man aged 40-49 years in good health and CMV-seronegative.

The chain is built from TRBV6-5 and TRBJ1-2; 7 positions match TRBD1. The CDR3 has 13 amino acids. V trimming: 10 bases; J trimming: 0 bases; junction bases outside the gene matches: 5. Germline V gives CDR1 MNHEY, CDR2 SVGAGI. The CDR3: CANTGTANYGYTF. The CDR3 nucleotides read TGTGCCAACACCGGGACAGCTAACTATGGCTACACCTTC.

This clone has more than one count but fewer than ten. CDR3 nucleotides: TGTGCCAGCAGCTTAGGACAGCTCTCTGGAAACACCATATATTTT. Translating it yields CASSLGQLSGNTIYF. The chain recombines TRBV7-2 with TRBJ1-3; possibly TRBD1 for D (5 bases). The length of the CDR3 is 15 residues. V lost 1 base to trimming and J lost 0 bases, with 7 bases between them. Per the germline V gene, CDR1 is SGHTA and CDR2 is FQGNSA.

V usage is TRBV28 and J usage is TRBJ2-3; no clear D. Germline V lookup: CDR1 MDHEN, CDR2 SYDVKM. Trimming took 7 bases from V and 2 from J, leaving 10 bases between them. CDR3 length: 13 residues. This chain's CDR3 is CASTRPLTDTQYF. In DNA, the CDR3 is TGTGCCAGCACGCGGCCCCTCACAGATACGCAGTATTTT.

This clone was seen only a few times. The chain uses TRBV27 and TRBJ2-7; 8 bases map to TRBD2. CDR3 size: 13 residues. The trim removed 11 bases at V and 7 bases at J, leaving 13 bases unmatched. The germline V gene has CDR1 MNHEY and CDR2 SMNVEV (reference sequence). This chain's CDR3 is CAPTGGGRGEQYF. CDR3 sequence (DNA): TGTGCCCCGACCGGGGGGGGGCGGGGAGAGCAGTACTTC.

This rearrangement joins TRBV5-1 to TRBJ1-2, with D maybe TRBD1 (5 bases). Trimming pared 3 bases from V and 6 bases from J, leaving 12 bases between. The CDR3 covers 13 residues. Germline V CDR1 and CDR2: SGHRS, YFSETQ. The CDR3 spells CASSSQQGNGYTF. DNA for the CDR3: TGCGCCAGCAGCTCCCAGCAGGGAAATGGCTACACCTTC.

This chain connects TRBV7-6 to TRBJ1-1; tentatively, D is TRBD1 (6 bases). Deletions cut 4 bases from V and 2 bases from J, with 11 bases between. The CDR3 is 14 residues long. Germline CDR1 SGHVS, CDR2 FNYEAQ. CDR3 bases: TGTGCCAGCAGCTACAGGGACATCAACACTGAAGCTTTCTTT. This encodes CASSYRDINTEAFF.

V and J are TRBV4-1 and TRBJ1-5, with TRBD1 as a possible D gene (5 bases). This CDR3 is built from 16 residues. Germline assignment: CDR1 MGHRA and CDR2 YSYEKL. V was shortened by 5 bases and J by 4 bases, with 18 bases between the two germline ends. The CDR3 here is CASSKTKGDRNQPQHF. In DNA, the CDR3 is TGCGCCAGCAGCAAAACTAAAGGGGATCGGAATCAGCCCCAGCATTTT.

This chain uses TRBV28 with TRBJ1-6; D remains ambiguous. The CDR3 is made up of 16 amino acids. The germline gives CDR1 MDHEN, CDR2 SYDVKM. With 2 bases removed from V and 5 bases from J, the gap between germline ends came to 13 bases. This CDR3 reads CASSLGLRPNNSPLHF. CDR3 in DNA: TGTGCCAGCAGTTTAGGGCTACGGCCAAATAATTCACCCCTCCACTTT.